This TCR beta chain was sequenced in a study of beta chain features in type 1 diabetes. Study-wide findings and caveats: Shorter TCRB CDR3s, moderately but significantly so, were found in Type 1 diabetes patients in all four CD4+ subsets.

Comments on this clone: Its antigen is not identified.

In germline, CDR1 is SNHLY, CDR2 FYNNEI. This CDR3 contains 16 residues. J lost 3 bases, V lost 2 bases, and 7 bases had no gene match. All of the isolated RNA was reverse transcribed, so expressed TCRB transcripts were sequenced. Data came from immunoSEQ multiplex PCR; TCRdb stores just in-frame clones and leaves some out. The table has hundreds of thousands of clones, roughly an eighth seen once. This sequence originates from a man aged 18 to 35 with type 1 diabetes. The sample consisted of naive CD4+ T cells from blood. The chain couples TRBV2 to TRBJ2-5; 9 bases fit TRBD2. The CDR3 bases are TGTGCCAGCAGTGAAAGGGAGCGGGGGGCGGAAGAGACCCAGTACTTC. This translates into CASSERERGAEETQYF.